Below, 16 T cell receptor beta chains from the same sample are listed, as sequenced in a study of post-analysis software for immune sequencing data. Study results and caveats: There were several TRBV segments more frequent in patients than controls, and TRBV5-6, TRBV5-1 and TRBV20-1 were among them.

Unique molecular identifiers were built into the TCR beta cDNA libraries. TCRdb reprocessed the PCR reads via MiXCR and lists one record per CDR3 protein. The sample holds about 760,000 distinct CDR3 sequences, about 32% seen once. Antigens of these TCRs are unknown. The sample consisted of blood. These receptors originate from a girl aged 10 to 17 with multiple sclerosis.

The CDR3 loop is CSASRRSDNEQFF. CDR3 sequence (DNA): TGCAGTGCTAGCAGGCGGTCTGACAATGAGCAGTTCTTC. This sequence joins TRBV20-1 and TRBJ2-1; D uncertain. In germline, CDR1 is DFQATT, CDR2 SNEGSKA (reference sequence). V was shortened by 3 bases and J by 5 bases, with 11 bases between the two germline ends. This CDR3 has 13 amino acids.

This clonotype has a handful of counts. This rearrangement joins TRBV5-1 to TRBJ2-7; TRBD2 matches at 8 bases. J lost 2 bases, V lost 7 bases, and 2 bases had no gene match. In germline, CDR1 is SGHRS, CDR2 YFSETQ. The CDR3 contains 12 residues. For the CDR3, the DNA is TGCGCCAGCCAGCGGGGGCCCTACGAGCAGTACTTC. It codes for CASQRGPYEQYF.

The table lists this clonotype with a few counts. The CDR3 region has the DNA TGTGCCAGCAGCTTAGGTTGGACTAGCGGGACCCCAGGGGAGCAGTACTTC. The encoded protein is CASSLGWTSGTPGEQYF. This chain connects TRBV7-8 to TRBJ2-5; 12 nucleotides match TRBD2. The CDR3 runs 17 residues. V gave up 1 base and J gave up 11 bases; unmatched junction bases: 14. Germline V lookup: CDR1 SGHVS, CDR2 FQNEAQ.

This clonotype was picked up a small number of times. V gene TRBV12-3 or TRBV12-4 combines with J gene TRBJ1-6; TRBD1 is a possible D gene (5 bases). The V end was cut by 6 bases, the J end by 6 bases, with 15 bases between. The length of the CDR3 is 15 residues. The CDR3 nucleotides read TGTGCCAGCAGCCGGGGCGGGGCGTTTAATTCACCCCTCCACTTT. Its translation is CASSRGGAFNSPLHF.

The J gene is TRBJ2-5, the V gene TRBV13; weak D call: TRBD2 (5 bases). The closer fit of TRBJ2-7 to the DNA end suggests the J call may be wrong. The germline V gene encodes CDR1 PRHDT and CDR2 FYEKMQ (reference sequence). This CDR3 has 15 residues. The CDR3 nucleotides are TGTGCCAGCAGCTTAGGATGGAGGATAGCCTACGAGCAGTACTTC. Encoded protein: CASSLGWRIAYEQYF.

In regard to this clonotype: Compared with germline, one end of the junction differs, possibly owing to a read error. The V and J genes are TRBV28 and TRBJ2-1; D is undetermined. This CDR3 spans 13 amino acids. CDR1 MDHEN and CDR2 SYDVKM come from the germline V gene. As DNA, the CDR3 is TGTGCCCATCACGGCGGTTCCTACAGTGAGCAGTTCTTC. This codes for CAHHGGSYSEQFF.

The chain carries TRBV7-9 and TRBJ2-4, with D possibly being TRBD1 (5 bases). Germline V gene data show CDR1 as SEHNR and CDR2 as FQNEAQ (reference sequence). The CDR3 has 14 amino acids. Trimming shortened V by 5 bases and J by 13 bases, and 21 bases separated the two germline ends. The CDR3 DNA reads as TGTGCCAGCAGCCTCCAGGCAGGGCTAACGGAGCAGTACTTC. This translates into CASSLQAGLTEQYF.

The CDR3: CASSFRAGTVYNEQFF. CDR3 nucleotide sequence: TGTGCCAGCAGCTTTAGGGCGGGGACAGTCTACAATGAGCAGTTCTTC. The chain has TRBV7-2 and TRBJ2-1; TRBD1 might be the D (7 bases). The V gene lost 3 bases and the J gene lost 3 bases, with 15 bases spanning the gap. From germline, CDR1 is SGHTA and CDR2 FQGNSA. This CDR3 region has 16 residues.

In nucleotides, the CDR3 is TGCGCCAGCAGCCAAGGGATGATGGGTGGCTATGGCTACACCTTC. Residues: CASSQGMMGGYGYTF. V is TRBV4-3 and J is TRBJ1-2; unclear D gene. V was shortened by 1 base and J by 4 bases, with 13 bases between the two germline ends. Germline V gene lookup returns CDR1 LGHNA and CDR2 YSLEER. The CDR3 extends over 15 amino acids.

Here the CDR3 DNA reads TGTGCCAGCAGTAACCGAAGGACTGGGCAGCCCCAGCATTTT. Its translation: CASSNRRTGQPQHF. The chain combines TRBV12-3 or TRBV12-4 with TRBJ1-5; no clear D. V lost 5 bases and J 7 bases, leaving 15 bases between the germline ends. The CDR3 extends over 14 amino acids.

This clonotype has only a few counts. V gene TRBV24-1 combines with J gene TRBJ2-7; weak D call: TRBD1 (5 bases). The V and J ends lost 4 bases and 3 bases respectively, with 6 bases between them. The CDR3 sequence is 12 residues long. Germline V gene lookup returns CDR1 KGHDR and CDR2 SFDVKD. Here the CDR3 DNA reads TGTGCCACCAGTGACAGGGACTACGAGCAGTACTTC. This codes for CATSDRDYEQYF.

The chain uses TRBV20-1 and TRBJ2-7; D might be TRBD1 (6 bases). This CDR3 comprises 16 residues. The V end was cut by 0 bases, the J end by 5 bases, with 20 bases between. The germline CDR1 and CDR2 sequences are DFQATT and SNEGSKA (reference sequence). The CDR3 region is CSARDPTAGVGDEQYF. In nucleotides, the CDR3 is TGCAGTGCTAGAGATCCGACGGCAGGGGTCGGCGACGAGCAGTACTTC.

In this sample, this clonotype turned up a few times. The chain joins TRBV7-2 to TRBJ2-1; D is undetermined. From germline, CDR1 is SGHTA and CDR2 FQGNSA. Trimming removed 5 bases from V and 3 bases from J, with 11 bases in between. This CDR3 comprises 14 residues. Here the CDR3 reads CASSRDSGYNEQFF. DNA for the CDR3: TGTGCCAGCAGCCGTGACTCGGGCTACAATGAGCAGTTCTTC.

For the CDR3, the DNA is TGCGCCAGCAGCCAAGATCGGCGTGGGCAAAAGAACACTGAAGCTTTCTTT. The encoded protein is CASSQDRRGQKNTEAFF. V gene TRBV4-3 combines with J gene TRBJ1-1; D gene unclear. Looked up from germline, CDR1 is LGHNA and CDR2 is YSLEER. This CDR3 comprises 17 residues. V dropped 0 bases and J dropped 1 base, with 15 bases sitting between them.

This clonotype was observed at least ten times. The CDR3 protein is CASSLSSGETQYF. CDR3 DNA: TGTGCCAGCAGTTTATCGTCTGGAGAGACCCAGTACTTC. V is TRBV27 and J is TRBJ2-5; D is uncertain. The ends were cut back, 0 bases at V and 4 bases at J, with 6 bases in the middle. In germline, CDR1 is MNHEY, CDR2 SMNVEV (reference sequence). This CDR3 has 13 amino acids.

The genes are TRBV29-1 and TRBJ1-2, with 9 bases that match TRBD1. Germline V gene lookup returns CDR1 SQVTM and CDR2 ANQGSEA. This CDR3 comprises 14 residues. J gave up 5 bases and V 6 bases, and 10 bases lay outside the gene matches. The CDR3 loop reads CSVVDRGIGYGYTF. The CDR3 bases are TGCAGCGTGGTCGACAGGGGGATCGGGTATGGCTACACCTTC.